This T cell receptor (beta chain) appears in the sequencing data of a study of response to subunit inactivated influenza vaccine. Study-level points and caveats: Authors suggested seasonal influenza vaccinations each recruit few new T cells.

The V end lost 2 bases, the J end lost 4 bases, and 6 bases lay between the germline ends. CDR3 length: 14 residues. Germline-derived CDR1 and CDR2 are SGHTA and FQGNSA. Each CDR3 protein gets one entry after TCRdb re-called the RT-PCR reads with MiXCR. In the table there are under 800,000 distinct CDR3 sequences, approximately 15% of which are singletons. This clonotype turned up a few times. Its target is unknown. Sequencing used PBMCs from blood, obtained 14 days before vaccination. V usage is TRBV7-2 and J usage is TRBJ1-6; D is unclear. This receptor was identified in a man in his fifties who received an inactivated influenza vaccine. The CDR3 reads CASSLRRYNSPLHF. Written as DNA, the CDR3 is TGTGCCAGCAGCTTAAGACGTTATAATTCACCCCTCCACTTT.